The 10 T cell receptor beta chains below were found in one sample sequenced in a study of CD8+ T cells in alopecia areata. The treatment is: oral pan-JAK inhibitor, 5-10 mg twice daily. Following extraction, RNA underwent reverse transcription to cDNA, which served as the sequencing template. Libraries were prepared by immunoSEQ multiplex PCR; TCRdb keeps only in-frame clonotypes and omits some of them. This sample has about 190,000 clones, with about three fifths found just once. The sample here was CD8+ T cells sorted from blood, taken at week 24, from a patient treated with tofacitinib. These receptors originate from a human donor with alopecia areata.

CDR3 DNA: TGTGCCAGCAGCTTAGACGGGGACCCCCTGGAGACCCAGTACTTC. Translation gives CASSLDGDPLETQYF. The chain joins TRBV13 to TRBJ2-5; possibly TRBD1 or TRBD2 for D (5 bases each). Per germline, CDR1 PRHDT and CDR2 FYEKMQ (reference sequence). The ends were cut back, 1 base at V and 5 bases at J, with 14 bases in the middle. The CDR3 totals 15 residues.

The rearrangement joins TRBV29-1 to TRBJ2-3, with TRBD2 matching over 8 bases. There are 15 residues in the CDR3. CDR1 and CDR2 from the germline V gene are SQVTM and ANQGSEA. Trimming at V came to 1 base and at J to 1 base, leaving 4 bases not matched to a gene. Written as DNA, the CDR3 is TGCAGCGTTGAAGGGGATAGCGGGGGCACAGATACGCAGTATTTT. Protein sequence: CSVEGDSGGTDTQYF.

The table lists this clone with a few counts. This rearrangement joins TRBV5-1 to TRBJ2-1; the D gene is possibly TRBD2 (5 bases). The V end lost 1 base, the J end lost 13 bases, and 15 bases lay between the germline ends. Germline V lookup: CDR1 SGHRS, CDR2 YFSETQ. CDR3 length: 13 amino acids. CDR3 sequence: CASSLSEGAEQFF. CDR3 DNA: TGCGCCAGCAGCTTGTCCGAGGGCGCAGAACAGTTCTTC. Variable domain in full (rest from reference TRBV5-1 and TRBJ2-1): KAGVTQTPRYLIKTRGQQVTLSCSPISGHRSVSWYQQTPGQGLQFLFEYFSETQRNKGNFPGRFSGRQFSNSRSEMNVSTLELGDSALYLCASSLSEGAEQFFGPGTRLTVL.

Concerning this clone: An end of the junction does not agree with germline; a read error may underlie this. The chain carries TRBV15 and TRBJ2-7; D tentatively reads TRBD1 or TRBD2 (6 bases each). The CDR3 has 13 residues. Germline-derived CDR1 and CDR2 are LNHNV and YYDKDF (reference sequence). The CDR3 here is CATSMGGVRGQLF. DNA of the CDR3: TGTGCCACCAGCATGGGGGGCGTCCGTGGGCAGTTGTTC.

The chain has TRBV2 and TRBJ1-1; 7 bases line up with TRBD1. The CDR3 runs to 15 residues. The J segment lost 8 bases and the V segment lost 2 bases, leaving 11 bases of the junction unmatched. The V gene's germline CDR1 is SNHLY and CDR2 FYNNEI. As DNA, the CDR3 is TGTGCCAGCAGTGAATGGGGCCTCCAACAGGGGGAAGCTTTCTTT. It specifies CASSEWGLQQGEAFF.

This chain uses TRBV7-9 with TRBJ1-2; D gene uncertain. The CDR3 is 15 amino acids. Germline CDR1 is SEHNR and CDR2 is FQNEAQ (reference sequence). The V and J ends lost 1 base and 2 bases respectively, with 11 bases between them. The CDR3 here is CASSLVAPGNYGYTF. The CDR3 DNA reads TGTGCCAGCAGCTTAGTGGCTCCAGGAAACTATGGCTACACCTTC.

This chain connects TRBV7-9 to TRBJ1-5; 11 positions agree with TRBD1. CDR1 SEHNR and CDR2 FQNEAQ come from the germline V gene (reference sequence). The CDR3 consists of 14 residues. Trimming cost V 6 bases and J 4 bases; bases outside gene matches: 2. The CDR3 here is CASSGTGGNQPQHF. The DNA of the CDR3 is TGTGCCAGCAGTGGGACAGGGGGGAATCAGCCCCAGCATTTT.

The chain has TRBV19 and TRBJ1-1; D perhaps matches TRBD1 (5 bases). Trimming pared 5 bases from V and 4 bases from J, leaving 14 bases between. The CDR3 covers 14 residues. In germline, CDR1 is LNHDA, CDR2 SQIVND (reference sequence). CDR3 sequence reads: CASSLGTGLTEAFF. In DNA, the CDR3 is TGTGCCAGTAGTTTAGGGACGGGACTCACTGAAGCTTTCTTT.

The J gene is TRBJ2-3, the V gene TRBV7-2, with TRBD2 matching 11 bases. The germline V gene encodes CDR1 SGHTA and CDR2 FQGNSA. The CDR3 has 15 residues. V was clipped by 6 bases and J by 2 bases; unmatched bases: 4. The CDR3 bases are TGTGCCAGCAGATCTAGCGGGGGGCCCACAGATACGCAGTATTTT. Its protein is CASRSSGGPTDTQYF.

The rearrangement joins TRBV19 to TRBJ2-2; possible D gene TRBD2, 5 bases. V was pared by 2 bases and J by 6 bases, with 7 bases between. CDR1 LNHDA and CDR2 SQIVND come from the germline V gene (reference sequence). This CDR3 has 13 residues. DNA for the CDR3: TGTGCCAGTAGTATATGGGAGTCCGGGGAGCTGTTTTTT. Its protein is CASSIWESGELFF.